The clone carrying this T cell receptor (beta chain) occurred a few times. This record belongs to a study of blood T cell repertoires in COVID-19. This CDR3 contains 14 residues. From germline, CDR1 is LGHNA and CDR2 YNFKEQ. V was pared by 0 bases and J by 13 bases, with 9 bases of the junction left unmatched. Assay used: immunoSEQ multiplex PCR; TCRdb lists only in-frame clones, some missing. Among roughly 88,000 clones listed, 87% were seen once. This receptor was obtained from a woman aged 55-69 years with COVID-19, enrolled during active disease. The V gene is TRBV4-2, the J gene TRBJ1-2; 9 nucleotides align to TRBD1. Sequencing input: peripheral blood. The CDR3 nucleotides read TGTGCCAGCAGCCAAGAGGCAAGGGACAGGGCGTTCACCTTC. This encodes CASSQEARDRAFTF.